This T cell receptor (beta chain) was sequenced for a study of regulatory T cells in long-lasting Graves disease. Overall study: Graves' patients who were just diagnosed had used antithyroid drugs for under 3 months.

There are many counts of this clonotype. Time point denoted: newly diagnosed GD, antithyroid drugs for less than 3 months. The authors made the TCR library using RNA they extracted from PBMCs. Investigators prepared the TCR beta libraries by applying iRepertoire HTBI primers and Arm-PCR of CDR3 regions. Each CDR3 protein gets one entry after TCRdb re-called the multiplex PCR reads with MiXCR. Of approximately 480,000 distinct CDR3 sequences detected, about a sixth appear once; the ten largest clones hold 10% to 15%. Trimming stripped 5 bases from V and 2 bases from J, with 19 bases between. The CDR3 consists of 16 residues. Germline assignment: CDR1 MNHEY and CDR2 SMNVEV (reference sequence). The same data also went into a second study, on T cells in Graves' hyperthyroidism and ophthalmopathy. Turning to that study: The diagnostic basis comprised clinical symptoms, serum thyroxine and TRAb, thyroid ultrasound and orbital computed tomography.

This sample comprised peripheral blood mononuclear cells (PBMCs), obtained at new diagnosis, from a patient treated with antithyroid drugs. This sequence originates from a middle-aged man with Graves disease. The V gene is TRBV27, the J gene TRBJ2-7, with D perhaps matching TRBD2 (6 bases). The CDR3 here is CASSQRSSGFTYEQYF. The CDR3 DNA reads as TGTGCCAGCAGTCAAAGGTCCAGCGGGTTCACCTACGAGCAGTACTTC.